Described below is a single T cell receptor beta chain sequence and its context. Its cognate antigen is unknown. Because it lacks the conserved phenylalanine or tryptophan at the end, this CDR3 is likely a read error. The limits of the CDR3 on the DNA are not certain, so only TCRdb's listed CDR3 is given. Only in-frame clones appear in the TCRdb table, and some are missing; sequencing was by immunoSEQ multiplex PCR. This sample has around 66,000 clones, with around 70% found just once. The length of the CDR3 is 10 amino acids, counting both ends. Germline V gene data show CDR1 as GTSNPN and CDR2 as SVGIG (reference sequence). The data stem from a study of vaccination effects on CD4 cells after COVID-19. Study information: The post-vaccine samples were taken, at the median, 72 days after the second dose. Wells of a few million PBMC each were grown with 8.5 to 10 IU/ml IL-2 and roughly 10 ug/ml peptides.

Culturing for around 10 days preceded CD4+ T cell isolation. Two-dose vaccination with either BNT162b2 or mRNA-1273 was given to the participants. Nucleocapsid antibodies stayed negative before and after vaccination, showing no earlier SARS-CoV-2 infection. Researchers swapped half the medium for IL-2 medium on both days 3 and 7. This TCR was sampled from a human donor who received a COVID-19 vaccine. Sequencing used CD4+ T cells from PBMCs cultured without peptide, obtained after COVID-19 vaccination. The gene calls are TRBV30 and TRBJ2-7; the table gives TRBD1 as D, unverified against the DNA. CDR3 in amino acids: CAWKPGHPCL.